This T cell receptor beta chain was recovered during a study of response to subunit inactivated influenza vaccine. Study observations and caveats: Authors suggested seasonal influenza vaccinations each recruit few new T cells.

Note on this clonotype: Its antigen is unidentified.

TCRdb reprocessed the RT-PCR reads via MiXCR and lists one record per CDR3 protein. The sample comprises 650,000 to 700,000 distinct CDR3 sequences, approximately 15% of which are singletons, and approximately 10% rests with the top ten. V was pared by 3 bases and J by 9 bases, with 4 bases of the junction left unmatched. Germline V CDR1 and CDR2: KGHSH, LQKENI. The length of the CDR3 is 14 residues. The sequence was obtained from a man between 45 and 60 years old who received an inactivated influenza vaccine. The sequencing here drew on PBMCs from blood, taken about 13 days after vaccination. V usage is TRBV18 and J usage is TRBJ2-1, with 11 bases that match TRBD2. The DNA of the CDR3 is TGTGCCAGCTCACCTAGCGGGGGGGCCGTTGAGCAGTTCTTC. Translating it yields CASSPSGGAVEQFF.